This T cell receptor beta chain was sequenced for a study of T cell repertoires in cytomegalovirus infection. Study summary: CMV epitopes that were recently identified and HLA-C-restricted were used alongside well-studied HLA-B-restricted ones. The study, taken as a whole, reports: Dominant in the ex vivo response were TCR beta clonotypes restricted by HLA-C and specific for CMV. Adding up the frequency of public TCR beta families identified people who carried CMV plus the relevant HLA.

TCRdb reanalysed the reads using MiXCR and keeps one entry per CDR3 protein. The sample lists under 450,000 distinct CDR3 sequences, about a third occurring once. Deletions cut 7 bases from V and 7 bases from J, with 16 bases between. The germline gives CDR1 SGHTA, CDR2 FQGNSA. The CDR3 contains 14 residues. Regarding this clonotype: Its specificity is unknown.

Sequenced here: cultured PBMCs, sampled from culture after CMV antigen stimulation. This receptor was taken from a human donor in good health (CMV status not recorded). Some clones in this sample may be carry-over from other donors' samples. The rearrangement uses TRBV7-2 and TRBJ1-4; D not certain. The CDR3 is CASTPPSPIEKLFF. CDR3 sequence (DNA): TGTGCCAGCACCCCCCCCTCACCTATTGAAAAACTGTTTTTT.